The rows below give T cell receptor beta chains drawn from one sample of a study of blood T cell repertoires in COVID-19. Clones were read by immunoSEQ multiplex PCR, and TCRdb kept only the in-frame ones, dropping some. The sample has 230,000 or so clones; about 90% are singletons. Sequences were obtained from peripheral blood. The origin of the receptors is a man aged 40-50 years with active or convalescent COVID-19. Both conserved end residues are part of each CDR3. Each record gives: clone size, D gene, J gene, V gene, CDR3 DNA, CDR3 protein. A D gene is named only where the DNA matches it firmly. Clone size is not always given. Where it is, it says once, few, many or a class for expanded clones.

>.|.|TRBJ2-7|TRBV7-6
TGTGCCAGCAGCTTAGGACAAAGTCCCTACGAGCAGTACTTC
CASSLGQSPYEQYF
>.|TRBD1|TRBJ1-1|TRBV25-1
TGTGCCAGCAGTGAGCCCCAGGGGGCCACTGAAGCTTTCTTT
CASSEPQGATEAFF
>.|.|TRBJ1-5|TRBV3-1/TRBV3-2
TGTGCCAGCAGCCAAGGGCAGAATCAGCCCCAGCATTTT
CASSQGQNQPQHF
>few|.|TRBJ2-5|TRBV28
TGTGCCAGCAGTTTAGGGGGCCGGAACCAAGAGACCCAGTACTTC
CASSLGGRNQETQYF
>.|TRBD1|TRBJ1-1|TRBV11-2
TGTGCCAGCAGCTCCCCACACCGGGACAGGGGGCCCTGGGTTGTCTTT
CASSSPHRDRGPWVVF
>.|.|TRBJ2-7|TRBV5-1
TGCGCCAGCAGTCCTGGACAGACCTACGAGCAGTACTTC
CASSPGQTYEQYF
>.|.|TRBJ2-5|TRBV5-1
TGCGCCAGCAGCCTCAGACCAGGTCAGACCCAGTACTTC
CASSLRPGQTQYF
>.|.|TRBJ2-1|TRBV27
TGTGCCAGTCTCGGGTGGAATGAGCAGTTCTTC
CASLGWNEQFF
>.|.|TRBJ1-6|TRBV2
TGTGCCAGCAGTGAAATCCAGTATAATTCACCCCTCCACTTT
CASSEIQYNSPLHF
>.|.|TRBJ2-2|TRBV5-1
TGCGCCAGCAGCTTGGGGCTCGACACCGGGGAGCTGTTTTTT
CASSLGLDTGELFF
>.|.|TRBJ2-1|TRBV27
TGTGCCAGCAGTTCTCCGACAGCCTACGAAAATGAGCAGTTCTTC
CASSSPTAYENEQFF
>.|TRBD1|TRBJ2-7|TRBV28
TGTGCCAGCAGTTACATGACAGGGGAGGACGAGCAGTACTTC
CASSYMTGEDEQYF
>.|.|TRBJ1-4|TRBV11-2
TGTGCCAGCAGCTTAATTCAGGGAGGCGAAAAACTGTTTTTT
CASSLIQGGEKLFF
>.|TRBD2|TRBJ2-1|TRBV28
TGTGCCAGCAGCTCTCCGGGACTAGCGGAACTGAGTCCCTTCTTC
CASSSPGLAELSPFF
>.|TRBD1|TRBJ2-1|TRBV15
TGTGCCACCAGCAGGGGACAGGGGAATGAGCAGTTCTTC
CATSRGQGNEQFF
>.|.|TRBJ2-1|TRBV27
TGTGCCAGCAGTTTATCTTTGGTAGAGGCTAGAAGGGGGAGTGAGCAGTTCTTC
CASSLSLVEARRGSEQFF
>.|.|TRBJ2-1|TRBV2
TGTGCCAGCAGTCCCCGAAGCGTCCATGAGCAGTTCTTC
CASSPRSVHEQFF
>.|.|TRBJ1-1|TRBV28
TGTGCCAGCAGTTTACGGAGATCGAACACTGAAGCTTTCTTT
CASSLRRSNTEAFF
>.|.|TRBJ1-1|TRBV19
TGTGCCAGTAGCGCGGGGCGGAACACTGAAGCTTTCTTT
CASSAGRNTEAFF
>.|.|TRBJ1-5|TRBV13
TGTGCCAGCAGCTTCAGGGGTTCGAATCAGCCCCAGCATTTT
CASSFRGSNQPQHF
>.|TRBD2|TRBJ2-1|TRBV3-1/TRBV3-2
TGTGCCAGCAGCCAAGGGAAACTAGCGGGGAGTTACAATGAGCAGTTCTTC
CASSQGKLAGSYNEQFF
>.|.|TRBJ2-1|TRBV5-1
TGCGCCAGCAGAACGGGGGGCCGTGACAATGAGCAGTTCTTC
CASRTGGRDNEQFF
>.|.|TRBJ2-4|TRBV28
TGTGCCAGCAGTTTCCCGACAGTAGCCAAAAACATTCAGTACTTC
CASSFPTVAKNIQYF
>.|.|TRBJ2-7|TRBV5-1
TGCGCCAGCAGCCGGGGGTACTCCTACGAGCAGTACTTC
CASSRGYSYEQYF
>.|TRBD1|TRBJ2-1|TRBV19
TGTGCCAGTAACAAAAGGGGGCTATACAATGAGCAGTTCTTC
CASNKRGLYNEQFF
>.|.|TRBJ1-1|TRBV25-1
TGTGCCAGCAGTGAATTAACAGGGTGGAACACTGAAGCTTTCTTT
CASSELTGWNTEAFF
>.|.|TRBJ2-3|TRBV7-9
TGTGCCAGCACCGAGATCACAGATACGCAGTATTTT
CASTEITDTQYF
>.|.|TRBJ1-4|TRBV11-1
TGTGCCAGCAGCTCCTCCCAGGGGCCTGAAAAACTGTTTTTT
CASSSSQGPEKLFF
>.|.|TRBJ2-2|TRBV27
TGTGCCAGCAGGCCGACCTCCAGGGCGAACACCGGGGAGCTGTTTTTT
CASRPTSRANTGELFF
>.|.|TRBJ1-5|TRBV6-5
TGTGCCAGCAGGCGGCAGGGAAGAGGCAATCAGCCCCAGCATTTT
CASRRQGRGNQPQHF
>.|TRBD1|TRBJ1-2|TRBV28
TGTGCCAGCAGTCGGGACAGGCTGGATGGCTACACCTTC
CASSRDRLDGYTF
>.|.|TRBJ1-1|TRBV9
TGTGCCAGCAGCGTAGGAGTACAGGAAGCTTTCTTT
CASSVGVQEAFF
>.|.|TRBJ1-1|TRBV30
TGTGCCTGGAGAAGAACAGGGTTGGCTTTCTTT
CAWRRTGLAFF
>.|.|TRBJ1-1|TRBV7-9
TGTGCCAGCAGCTCCTTGACAGCGGGGAACACTGAAGCTTTCTTT
CASSSLTAGNTEAFF
>.|.|TRBJ1-2|TRBV30
TGTGCCTGGGTCGGGGGGAGTGGGTATGGCTACACCTTC
CAWVGGSGYGYTF
>.|.|TRBJ2-3|TRBV29-1
TGCAGCGTCGGGGGGAGCAGGGGGCTAACAGATACGCAGTATTTT
CSVGGSRGLTDTQYF
>.|.|TRBJ1-3|TRBV9
TGTGCCAGCAGCGTAGGGGGACTGTCTGGAAACACCATATATTTT
CASSVGGLSGNTIYF
>.|TRBD2|TRBJ2-1|TRBV6-5
TGTGCCAGCAGTCTGGGACTAGCACCCCCAAATGAGCAGTTCTTC
CASSLGLAPPNEQFF
>.|TRBD1|TRBJ1-4|TRBV7-9
TGTGCCAGCACCAATTACAGGGGCGGCGAAAAACTGTTTTTT
CASTNYRGGEKLFF
>.|.|TRBJ1-6|TRBV19
TGTGCCAGTAGCGCTCCAGGGATCCAATCACCCCTCCACTTT
CASSAPGIQSPLHF
>.|.|TRBJ1-2|TRBV29-1
TGCAGCGGGATGGGGGGGAGTCCCTATGGCTACACCTTC
CSGMGGSPYGYTF
>.|.|TRBJ2-7|TRBV30
TGTGCCTGTAGCGTCAGAAGCTCCTACGAGCAGTACTTC
CACSVRSSYEQYF
>few|.|TRBJ2-7|TRBV27
TGTGCCAGCAGTTCACAGGATAACTACGAGCAGTACTTC
CASSSQDNYEQYF
>.|.|TRBJ1-3|TRBV4-1
TGCGCCAGCAGCCAATCCGGAGTAGGCTCTGGAAACACCATATATTTT
CASSQSGVGSGNTIYF
>.|.|TRBJ1-1|TRBV3-1/TRBV3-2
TGTGCCAGCAGCCCCAACCGGGGAGCGGGGACTGAAGCTTTCTTT
CASSPNRGAGTEAFF
>.|.|TRBJ1-5|TRBV5-6
TGTGCCAGCACCCGTTGGGGCAGAACACAGCCCCAGCATTTT
CASTRWGRTQPQHF
>.|.|TRBJ1-1|TRBV6-5
TGTGCCAGCAGCACCACGGTGAACACTGAAGCTTTCTTT
CASSTTVNTEAFF
>.|TRBD1|TRBJ1-6|TRBV9
TGTGCCAGCAGCTCGGGACAGGGGAGTTCACCCCTCCACTTT
CASSSGQGSSPLHF
>.|TRBD1|TRBJ1-4|TRBV11-2
TGTGCCAGCAGCCTCGGACAGGGGAGTGAAAAACTGTTTTTT
CASSLGQGSEKLFF
>.|TRBD2|TRBJ2-5|TRBV3-1/TRBV3-2
TGTGCCAGCAGCCAAGGAGGGCGGGGGGTACAAGAGACCCAGTACTTC
CASSQGGRGVQETQYF
>once|TRBD1|TRBJ1-1|TRBV18
TGTGCCAGCTCACCAACGCAGGGGGCTGGTACTGAAGCTTTCTTT
CASSPTQGAGTEAFF
>.|.|TRBJ1-4|TRBV19
TGTGCCAGTAGCCCAGGGGTAGCTAATGAAAAACTGTTTTTT
CASSPGVANEKLFF
>.|.|TRBJ1-4|TRBV28
TGTGCCAGCACTTTGGCTCTCACAGAAAAACTGTTTTTT
CASTLALTEKLFF
>.|.|TRBJ1-6|TRBV7-9
TGTGCCAGCAGCTTAGTTTTGGGGGCTCGCTCACCCCTCCACTTT
CASSLVLGARSPLHF
>.|TRBD2|TRBJ2-7|TRBV7-3
TGTGCCAGCAGCCCTAAGACTAGCGAGAAGTACGAGCAGTACTTC
CASSPKTSEKYEQYF
>once|.|TRBJ1-2|TRBV6-5
TGTGCCAGCAGTTACTCGGGGGGGCTGGGCTACACCTTC
CASSYSGGLGYTF
>.|TRBD1|TRBJ2-2|TRBV12-3/TRBV12-4
TGTGCCAGCAGTCCGACAGGGTCCGGGGAGTTGTTTTTT
CASSPTGSGELFF